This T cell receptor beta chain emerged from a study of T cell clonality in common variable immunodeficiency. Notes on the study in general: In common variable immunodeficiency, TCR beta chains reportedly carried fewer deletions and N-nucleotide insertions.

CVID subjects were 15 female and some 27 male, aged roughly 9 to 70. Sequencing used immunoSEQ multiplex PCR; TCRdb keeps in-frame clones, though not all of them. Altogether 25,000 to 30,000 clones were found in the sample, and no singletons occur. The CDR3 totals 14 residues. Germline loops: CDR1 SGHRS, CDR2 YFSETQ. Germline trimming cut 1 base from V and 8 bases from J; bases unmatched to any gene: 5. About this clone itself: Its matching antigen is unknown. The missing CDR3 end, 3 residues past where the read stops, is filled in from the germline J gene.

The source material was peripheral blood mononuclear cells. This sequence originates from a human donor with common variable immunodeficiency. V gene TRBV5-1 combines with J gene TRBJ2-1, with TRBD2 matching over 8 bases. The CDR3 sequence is CASSLSGGRDEQFF. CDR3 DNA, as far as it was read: TGCGCCAGCAGCTTGTCGGGGGGGCGGGATGAG.